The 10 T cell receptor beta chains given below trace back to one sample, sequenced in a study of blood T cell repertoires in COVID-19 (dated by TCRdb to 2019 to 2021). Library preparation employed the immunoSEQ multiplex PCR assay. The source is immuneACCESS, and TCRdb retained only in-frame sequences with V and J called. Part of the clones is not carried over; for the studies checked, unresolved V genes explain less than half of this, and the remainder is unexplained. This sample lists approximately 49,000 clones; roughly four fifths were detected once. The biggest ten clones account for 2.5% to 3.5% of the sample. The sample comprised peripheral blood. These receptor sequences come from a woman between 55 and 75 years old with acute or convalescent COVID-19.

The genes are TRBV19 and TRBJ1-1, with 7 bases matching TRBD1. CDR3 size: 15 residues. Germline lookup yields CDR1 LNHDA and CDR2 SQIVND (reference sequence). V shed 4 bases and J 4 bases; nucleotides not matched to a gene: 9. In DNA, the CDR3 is TGTGCCAGTAGTACCACAGGGGCGCGGGGCACTGAAGCTTTCTTT. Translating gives CASSTTGARGTEAFF.

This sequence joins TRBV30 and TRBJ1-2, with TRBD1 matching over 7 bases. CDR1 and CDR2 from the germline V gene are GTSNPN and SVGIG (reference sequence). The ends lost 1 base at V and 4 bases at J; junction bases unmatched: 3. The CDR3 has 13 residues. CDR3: CAWSGGGGYGYTF. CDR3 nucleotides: TGTGCCTGGAGTGGAGGGGGCGGCTATGGCTACACCTTC.

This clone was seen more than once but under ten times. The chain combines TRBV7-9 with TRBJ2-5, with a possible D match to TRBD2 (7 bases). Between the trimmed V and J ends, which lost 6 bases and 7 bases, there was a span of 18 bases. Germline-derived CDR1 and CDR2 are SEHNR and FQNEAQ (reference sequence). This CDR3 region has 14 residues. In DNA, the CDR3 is TGTGCCAGCAGGCCAACGGGGGGCCAGGGGACCCAGTACTTC. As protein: CASRPTGGQGTQYF.

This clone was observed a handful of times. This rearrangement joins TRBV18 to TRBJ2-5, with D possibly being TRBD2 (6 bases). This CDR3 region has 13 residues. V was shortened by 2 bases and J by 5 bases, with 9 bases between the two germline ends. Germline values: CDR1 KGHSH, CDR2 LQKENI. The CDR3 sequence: CASSPYREETQYF. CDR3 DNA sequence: TGTGCCAGCTCACCATACCGGGAGGAGACCCAGTACTTC.

As DNA, the CDR3 is TGCGCCAGCAGCCAAGATAGGACAGGAACTATGGTTAGGGCCCAGTACTTC. It translates to CASSQDRTGTMVRAQYF. The chain links TRBV4-1 to TRBJ2-5, with 7 bases identical to TRBD1. In germline, CDR1 is MGHRA, CDR2 YSYEKL. The CDR3 length is 17 residues. With V trimmed by 0 bases and J by 9 bases, 16 bases remained unmatched.

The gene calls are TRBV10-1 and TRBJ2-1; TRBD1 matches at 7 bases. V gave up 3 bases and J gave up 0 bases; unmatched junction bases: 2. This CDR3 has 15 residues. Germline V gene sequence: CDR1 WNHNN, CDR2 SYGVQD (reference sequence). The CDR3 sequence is CASSESGGSYNEQFF. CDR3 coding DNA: TGCGCCAGCAGTGAATCAGGGGGCTCCTACAATGAGCAGTTCTTC.

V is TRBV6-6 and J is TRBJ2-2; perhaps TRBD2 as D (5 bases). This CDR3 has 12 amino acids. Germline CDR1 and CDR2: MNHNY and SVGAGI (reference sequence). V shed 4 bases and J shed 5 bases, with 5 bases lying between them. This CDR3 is CASSWETGELFF. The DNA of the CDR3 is TGTGCCAGCAGTTGGGAGACCGGGGAGCTGTTTTTT.

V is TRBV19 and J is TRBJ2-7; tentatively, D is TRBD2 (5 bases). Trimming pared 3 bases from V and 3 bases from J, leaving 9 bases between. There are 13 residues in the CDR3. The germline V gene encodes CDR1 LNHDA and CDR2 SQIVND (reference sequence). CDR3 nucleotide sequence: TGTGCCAGTAGTATGTCGGGGTACTACGAGCAGTACTTC. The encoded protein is CASSMSGYYEQYF.

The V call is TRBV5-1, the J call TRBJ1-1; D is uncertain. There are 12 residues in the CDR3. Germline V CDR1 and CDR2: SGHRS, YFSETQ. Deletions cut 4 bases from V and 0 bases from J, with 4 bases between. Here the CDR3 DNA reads TGCGCCAGCAGCAATATGAACACTGAAGCTTTCTTT. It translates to CASSNMNTEAFF.

CDR3 coding DNA: TGTGCCAGCAAGAACAGGGGGCTGGGACAAGAGACCCAGTACTTC. Amino acids: CASKNRGLGQETQYF. The genes are TRBV5-8 and TRBJ2-5; 9 bases align to TRBD1. Germline V lookup: CDR1 SGHTS, CDR2 YDEGEE. With 6 bases clipped from V and 2 bases from J, the junction kept 8 bases outside the gene matches. This CDR3 spans 15 amino acids.